The next 21 T cell receptor beta chains were all read from a single sample in a study of PD-1 blockade in classical Hodgkin lymphoma. Sequenced by immunoSEQ multiplex PCR; TCRdb stores in-frame clones only, minus some. The sample includes 4,300 or so clones, over 65% of them seen just once. Every one of the patients relapsed after autologous stem cell transplantation (brentuximab vedotin exposure was variable). Magnetic depletion of non-target cells from thawed PBMCs yielded purified CD8+ T cells. This sample comprised CD8+ T cells from blood, obtained at baseline. All receptors come from a human donor with classical Hodgkin lymphoma.

CDR3 loop: CASSTQVFNQPQHF. The CDR3, as DNA: TGTGCCAGCAGCACTCAGGTGTTCAATCAGCCCCAGCATTTT. This chain joins TRBV7-4 and TRBJ1-5; no clear D. The CDR3 loop spans 14 amino acids. Germline assignment: CDR1 SGHVT and CDR2 SQSDAQ. The germline V and J ends were trimmed by 5 bases and 3 bases, with 11 bases remaining between them.

This clone is labeled large. This chain links TRBV21-1 with TRBJ2-7; whether TRBD1, the table's D call, matches the DNA was not checked. TRBV21-1 has pseudogene status. The CDR3 extends over 10 amino acids. The CDR3 protein is CASSKGDRGW. Here the CDR3 DNA reads TGTGCCAGCAGCAAAGGGGACAGGGGCTGG.

V and J are TRBV6-5 and TRBJ2-7; D is possibly TRBD2 (5 bases). This CDR3 contains 14 residues. Germline CDR1 is MNHEY and CDR2 is SVGAGI. Trimming took off 4 bases at V and 2 bases at J, with 12 bases between the two ends. DNA for the CDR3: TGTGCCAGCAGTTTATACGGGGAACCCTACGAGCAGTACTTC. Translated: CASSLYGEPYEQYF.

V usage is TRBV4-3 and J usage is TRBJ2-7, with D perhaps being TRBD1 or TRBD2 (5 bases each). V lost 1 base to trimming and J lost 6 bases, with 7 bases between them. The CDR3 covers 12 residues. CDR1 and CDR2 (germline): LGHNA, YSLEER. CDR3 region: CASSQGGSEQYF. CDR3 in DNA: TGCGCCAGCAGCCAAGGGGGGTCCGAGCAGTACTTC.

The V gene is TRBV18, the J gene TRBJ2-7; D possibly matches TRBD1 or TRBD2 (6 bases each). Trimming pared 6 bases from V and 7 bases from J, leaving 25 bases between. This CDR3 contains 16 residues. Germline loops: CDR1 KGHSH, CDR2 LQKENI. CDR3 in DNA: TGTGCCAGCTCTCTCATCCCTGAGGGGGGTTCAGAGGAGCAGTACTTC. It yields the protein CASSLIPEGGSEEQYF.

The chain links TRBV2 to TRBJ1-1; 7 bases agree with TRBD1. V shed 4 bases and J 3 bases; nucleotides not matched to a gene: 5. Germline CDR1 and CDR2: SNHLY and FYNNEI. This CDR3 is built from 14 residues. The CDR3 loop reads CASSAEGAHTEAFF. The CDR3 region has the DNA TGTGCCAGCAGTGCGGAGGGGGCGCACACTGAAGCTTTCTTT.

V usage is TRBV6-6 and J usage is TRBJ2-1; D is ambiguous. The CDR3 is 10 residues long. V dropped 5 bases and J dropped 6 bases, with 2 bases sitting between them. The germline CDR1 and CDR2 sequences are MNHNY and SVGAGI (reference sequence). The chain's CDR3 is CASSSNEQFF. Written as DNA, the CDR3 is TGTGCCAGCAGTAGCAATGAGCAGTTCTTC.

By share of the sample, this clone is large. The chain joins TRBV2 to TRBJ2-1; D perhaps matches TRBD1 (6 bases). The CDR3 is made up of 14 amino acids. With 3 bases removed from V and 2 bases from J, the gap between germline ends came to 8 bases. Germline V lookup: CDR1 SNHLY, CDR2 FYNNEI. The CDR3 region is CASSDGTPYNEQFF. The DNA of the CDR3 is TGTGCCAGCAGTGATGGGACACCCTACAATGAGCAGTTCTTC. Full variable domain (rest looked up from reference TRBV2 and TRBJ2-1): EPEVTQTPSHQVTQMGQEVILRCVPISNHLYFYWYRQILGQKVEFLVSFYNNEISEKSEIFDDQFSVERPDGSNFTLKIRSTKLEDSAMYFCASSDGTPYNEQFFGPGTRLTVL.

The chain uses TRBV10-2 and TRBJ2-5; D perhaps matches TRBD1 (6 bases). V gave up 7 bases and J gave up 2 bases, with 11 bases separating them. The CDR3 runs to 13 residues. The germline CDR1 and CDR2 sequences are WSHSY and SAAADI. CDR3 sequence reads: CASKGTLQETQYF. The DNA of the CDR3 is TGCGCCAGCAAGGGGACATTGCAAGAGACCCAGTACTTC.

The gene calls are TRBV5-8 and TRBJ2-1; 8 positions agree with TRBD1. The trim removed 4 bases at V and 8 bases at J, leaving 11 bases unmatched. Germline-derived CDR1 and CDR2 are SGHTS and YDEGEE. CDR3 length equals 15 residues. For the CDR3, the DNA is TGTGCCAGCAGCCCGACAGGGGTAAAGGTCGATGAGCAGTTCTTC. It encodes CASSPTGVKVDEQFF.

By share, this clone ranks as large. The chain links TRBV2 to TRBJ1-2, with a weak D call TRBD1 (6 bases). V shed 3 bases and J shed 7 bases, with 15 bases lying between them. Per germline, CDR1 SNHLY and CDR2 FYNNEI. The CDR3 has 14 amino acids. CDR3 DNA sequence: TGTGCCAGCAGTGATCGGGGGGCGGGTTTTGGCTACACCTTC. The encoded protein is CASSDRGAGFGYTF.

This clone was observed a few times. The gene calls are TRBV19 and TRBJ1-1; 10 bases map to TRBD1. The germline V gene encodes CDR1 LNHDA and CDR2 SQIVND (reference sequence). V was pared by 5 bases and J by 3 bases, with 12 bases of the junction left unmatched. The CDR3 contains 17 residues. The CDR3 DNA reads as TGTGCCAGTAGTGCCCCGGACAGGGGGGCCCGCGACACTGAAGCTTTCTTT. Its translation is CASSAPDRGARDTEAFF. The full variable domain, its missing parts supplied by reference TRBV19 and TRBJ1-1, is DGGITQSPKYLFRKEGQNVTLSCEQNLNHDAMYWYRQDPGQGLRLIYYSQIVNDFQKGDIAEGYSVSREKKESFPLTVTSAQKNPTAFYLCASSAPDRGARDTEAFFGQGTRLTVV.

A few counts support this clone. The chain carries TRBV9 and TRBJ2-5; 7 bases map to TRBD2. Losses at the gene ends were 0 bases for V and 5 bases for J; bases not matched to a gene: 7. CDR1 SGDLS and CDR2 YYNGEE come from the germline V gene. The CDR3 is 15 residues long. CDR3 DNA sequence: TGTGCCAGCAGCGTAGGATCGGGAGGAAGGGAGACCCAGTACTTC. The encoded protein is CASSVGSGGRETQYF.

This rearrangement joins TRBV19 to TRBJ2-1; 8 nucleotides line up with TRBD1. The CDR3 has 14 amino acids. Per the germline V gene, CDR1 is LNHDA and CDR2 is SQIVND (reference sequence). V lost 6 bases, J lost 7 bases, and 8 bases stayed unmatched. The CDR3 protein is CASRISGGWNEQFF. The DNA for the CDR3 is TGTGCCAGTAGGATTTCAGGGGGCTGGAATGAGCAGTTCTTC.

The chain links TRBV27 to TRBJ1-2; D gene uncertain. CDR3 length: 15 amino acids. Trimming removed 3 bases from V and 6 bases from J, with 17 bases in between. Germline lookup yields CDR1 MNHEY and CDR2 SMNVEV (reference sequence). The CDR3 region is CASSFSPRQWDGYTF. The CDR3 coding sequence is TGTGCCAGCAGTTTTAGCCCCAGGCAGTGGGATGGCTACACCTTC.

In DNA form, the CDR3 reads TGTGCCAGCAGTTTTAGGAGTTGGGGAGTATCAGAGACCCAGTACTTC. This sequence encodes CASSFRSWGVSETQYF. This chain links TRBV28 with TRBJ2-5, with D possibly TRBD2 on 5 matching bases. Germline loops: CDR1 MDHEN, CDR2 SYDVKM. The CDR3 totals 16 residues. The germline V and J ends were trimmed by 3 bases and 4 bases, with 18 bases remaining between them.

The J gene is TRBJ2-5, the V gene TRBV10-3; D may be TRBD2 (5 bases). CDR1 ENHRY and CDR2 SYGVKD come from the germline V gene. There are 14 residues in the CDR3. Trimming stripped 3 bases from V and 2 bases from J, with 10 bases between. CDR3 sequence: CAISDGLGQETQYF. CDR3 nucleotides: TGTGCCATCAGTGATGGACTGGGGCAAGAGACCCAGTACTTC.

This clone was seen more than once but under ten times. The rearrangement uses TRBV5-6 and TRBJ1-5; D is undetermined. Trimming removed 2 bases from V and 2 bases from J, with 8 bases in between. The CDR3 has 14 residues. Per the germline V gene, CDR1 is SGHDT and CDR2 is YYEEEE. Written as DNA, the CDR3 is TGTGCCAGCAGCTTTGACGGTGGCAATCAGCCCCAGCATTTT. It translates to CASSFDGGNQPQHF. The whole variable domain, filled in from reference TRBV5-6 and TRBJ1-5, reads DAGVTQSPTHLIKTRGQQVTLRCSPKSGHDTVSWYQQALGQGPQFIFQYYEEEERQRGNFPDRFSGHQFPNYSSELNVNALLLGDSALYLCASSFDGGNQPQHFGDGTRLSIL.

This sequence joins TRBV30 and TRBJ2-7; 7 bases map to TRBD2. The CDR3 contains 14 residues. The J segment lost 7 bases and the V segment lost 1 base, leaving 10 bases of the junction unmatched. CDR1 and CDR2 (germline): GTSNPN, SVGIG (reference sequence). The DNA for the CDR3 is TGTGCCTGGAGTGGCGGAGCGGGAACGGGGGAGCAGTACTTC. This translates into CAWSGGAGTGEQYF.

V usage is TRBV11-1 and J usage is TRBJ2-7, with 14 bases that match TRBD2. Germline CDR1 SGHAT, CDR2 FQDESV (reference sequence). Germline trimming cut 5 bases from V and 0 bases from J; bases unmatched to any gene: 6. The CDR3 consists of 17 residues. CDR3 amino acids: CASSQGLAGEGSYEQYF. The DNA of the CDR3 is TGTGCCAGCAGCCAGGGACTAGCGGGGGAGGGCTCCTACGAGCAGTACTTC.

This chain links TRBV6-5 with TRBJ1-5; the D gene is possibly TRBD1 (5 bases). Germline V lookup: CDR1 MNHEY, CDR2 SVGAGI. The CDR3 spans 14 residues. V was cut by 2 bases and J by 6 bases, with 11 bases left in between. The CDR3 spells CASSYGAGSQPQHF. The CDR3 region has the DNA TGTGCCAGCAGTTACGGGGCAGGGAGTCAGCCCCAGCATTTT.